What follows is one T cell receptor beta chain and its context. The sample belongs to a study of blood T cell repertoires in COVID-19. After removal of 6 bases from V and 3 bases from J, the junction contained 6 bases not matched to a gene. The CDR3 has 16 amino acids. CDR1 and CDR2 (germline): SGHTA, FQGNSA. TCRdb's copy holds only in-frame clones and misses some; the assay was immunoSEQ multiplex PCR. The sample lists some 200,000 clones; approximately 80% were seen once. The gene calls are TRBV7-2 and TRBJ1-5, with 12 bases fitting TRBD1. The receptor was derived from a woman aged 65 to 85 with COVID-19, enrolled during active disease. The sequencing sample was made of peripheral blood. The CDR3 here is CASRGQGANVNQPQHF. In DNA, the CDR3 is TGTGCCAGCAGGGGACAGGGGGCGAACGTCAATCAGCCCCAGCATTTT.